This T cell receptor (beta chain) was captured in a study of post-analysis software for immune sequencing data. Whole-study results and caveats: There was significantly lower normalized Chao1 diversity in multiple sclerosis patients than in controls. Higher frequency in patients than in controls was seen for roughly five TRBV segments, with TRBV5-6, TRBV5-1 and TRBV20-1 among them.

Germline V gene sequence: CDR1 DFQATT, CDR2 SNEGSKA (reference sequence). CDR3 length: 16 residues. V dropped 3 bases and J dropped 0; count of bases not matched to a gene: 5. Unique molecular identifiers were present in the TCR beta cDNA libraries. TCRdb used MiXCR to reprocess the PCR reads, holding one entry per CDR3 protein. This table holds hundreds of thousands of distinct CDR3 sequences, 36% found once. This clonotype was found many times. Its antigen remains unidentified. V gene TRBV20-1 combines with J gene TRBJ1-6; 7 nucleotides agree with TRBD1. The clonotype was recovered from a girl aged 5 to 17 with multiple sclerosis. Sequencing used blood. The CDR3 DNA reads TGCAGTGCTAGTAGGAGACAGGGCTCCTATAATTCACCCCTCCACTTT. This codes for CSASRRQGSYNSPLHF.